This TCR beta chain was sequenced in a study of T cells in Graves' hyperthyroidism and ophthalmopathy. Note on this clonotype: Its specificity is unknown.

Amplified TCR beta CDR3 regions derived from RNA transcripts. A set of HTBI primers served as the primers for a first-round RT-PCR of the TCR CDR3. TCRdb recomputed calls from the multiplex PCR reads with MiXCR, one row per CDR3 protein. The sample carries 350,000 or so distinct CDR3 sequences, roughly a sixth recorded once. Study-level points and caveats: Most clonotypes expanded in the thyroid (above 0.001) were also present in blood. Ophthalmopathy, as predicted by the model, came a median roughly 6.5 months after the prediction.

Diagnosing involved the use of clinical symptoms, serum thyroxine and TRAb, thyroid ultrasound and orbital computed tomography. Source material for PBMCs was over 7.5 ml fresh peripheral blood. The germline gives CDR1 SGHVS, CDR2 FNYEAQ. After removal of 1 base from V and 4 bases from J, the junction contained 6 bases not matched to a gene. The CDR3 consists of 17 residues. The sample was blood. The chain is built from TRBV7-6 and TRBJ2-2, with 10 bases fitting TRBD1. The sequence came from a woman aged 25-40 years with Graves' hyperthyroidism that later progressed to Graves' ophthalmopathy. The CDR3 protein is CASSLVTGGWGTGELFF. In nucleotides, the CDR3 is TGTGCCAGCAGCTTAGTGACAGGGGGCTGGGGCACCGGGGAGCTGTTTTTT.